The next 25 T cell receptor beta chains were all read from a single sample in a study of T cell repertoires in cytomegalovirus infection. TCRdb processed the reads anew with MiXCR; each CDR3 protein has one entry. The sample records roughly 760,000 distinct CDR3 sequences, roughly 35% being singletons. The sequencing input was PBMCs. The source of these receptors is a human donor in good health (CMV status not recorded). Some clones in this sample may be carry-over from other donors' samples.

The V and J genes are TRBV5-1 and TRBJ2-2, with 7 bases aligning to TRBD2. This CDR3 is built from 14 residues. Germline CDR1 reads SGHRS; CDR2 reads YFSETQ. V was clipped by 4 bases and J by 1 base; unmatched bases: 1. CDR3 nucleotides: TGCGCCAGCAGCAGCGGGGAGAACACCGGGGAGCTGTTTTTT. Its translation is CASSSGENTGELFF. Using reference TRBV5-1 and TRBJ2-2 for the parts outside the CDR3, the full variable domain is KAGVTQTPRYLIKTRGQQVTLSCSPISGHRSVSWYQQTPGQGLQFLFEYFSETQRNKGNFPGRFSGRQFSNSRSEMNVSTLELGDSALYLCASSSGENTGELFFGEGSRLTVL.

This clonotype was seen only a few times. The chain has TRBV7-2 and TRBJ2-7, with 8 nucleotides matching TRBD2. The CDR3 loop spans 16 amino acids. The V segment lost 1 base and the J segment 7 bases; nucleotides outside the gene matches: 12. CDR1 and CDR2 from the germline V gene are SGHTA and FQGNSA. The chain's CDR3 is CASSLVPGGSRGEQYF. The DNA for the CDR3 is TGTGCCAGCAGCTTAGTCCCGGGGGGGTCCAGGGGAGAGCAGTACTTC.

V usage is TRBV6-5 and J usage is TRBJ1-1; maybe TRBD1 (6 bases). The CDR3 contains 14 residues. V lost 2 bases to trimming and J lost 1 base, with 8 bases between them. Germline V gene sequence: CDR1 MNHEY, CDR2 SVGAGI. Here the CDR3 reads CASSYGGENTEAFF. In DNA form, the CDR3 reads TGTGCCAGCAGTTACGGGGGCGAGAACACTGAAGCTTTCTTT.

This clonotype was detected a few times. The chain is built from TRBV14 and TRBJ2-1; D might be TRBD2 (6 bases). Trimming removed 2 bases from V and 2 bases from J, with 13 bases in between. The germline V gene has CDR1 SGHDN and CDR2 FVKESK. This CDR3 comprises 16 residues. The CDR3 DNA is TGTGCCAGCAGCCAAATTCCCGGGAGTGCCTACAATGAGCAGTTCTTC. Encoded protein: CASSQIPGSAYNEQFF. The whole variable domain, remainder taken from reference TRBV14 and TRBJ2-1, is EAGVTQFPSHSVIEKGQTVTLRCDPISGHDNLYWYRRVMGKEIKFLLHFVKESKQDESGMPNNRFLAERTGGTYSTLKVQPAELEDSGVYFCASSQIPGSAYNEQFFGPGTRLTVL.

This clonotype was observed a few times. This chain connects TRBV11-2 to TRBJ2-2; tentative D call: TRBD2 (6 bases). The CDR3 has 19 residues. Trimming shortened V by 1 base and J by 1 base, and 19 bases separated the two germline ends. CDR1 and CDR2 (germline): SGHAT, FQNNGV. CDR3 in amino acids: CASSLGGGGGLENTGELFF. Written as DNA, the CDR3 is TGTGCCAGCAGCTTAGGCGGTGGTGGGGGGTTGGAGAACACCGGGGAGCTGTTTTTT.

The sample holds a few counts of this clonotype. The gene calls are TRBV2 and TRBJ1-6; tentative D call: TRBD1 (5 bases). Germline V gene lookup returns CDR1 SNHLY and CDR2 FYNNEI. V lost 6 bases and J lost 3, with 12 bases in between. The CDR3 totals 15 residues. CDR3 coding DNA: TGTGCCAGCAGGACGGGACGGCACTATAATTCACCCCTCCACTTT. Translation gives CASRTGRHYNSPLHF.

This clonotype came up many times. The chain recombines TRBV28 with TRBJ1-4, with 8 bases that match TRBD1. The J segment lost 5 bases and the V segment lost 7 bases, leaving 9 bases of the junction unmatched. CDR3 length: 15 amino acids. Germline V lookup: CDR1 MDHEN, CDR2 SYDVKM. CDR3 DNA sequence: TGTGCCAGCACCAAAACGACAGGGGAAAATGAAAAACTGTTTTTT. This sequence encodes CASTKTTGENEKLFF.

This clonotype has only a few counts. Here the CDR3 DNA reads TGTGCCAGCAGCTCGCTCGGGGCAGGTCGAATTCATGGCTACACCTTC. This codes for CASSSLGAGRIHGYTF. The V gene is TRBV14, the J gene TRBJ1-2; a weak D match, TRBD1 (5 bases). The CDR3 length is 16 residues. V was pared by 5 bases and J by 6 bases, with 22 bases between. In germline, CDR1 is SGHDN, CDR2 FVKESK.

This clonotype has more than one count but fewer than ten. The CDR3 sequence is CASSQLQGITGELFF. The CDR3 nucleotides are TGTGCCAGCAGCCAGCTACAAGGGATCACCGGGGAGCTGTTTTTT. The genes are TRBV28 and TRBJ2-2; D uncertain. The CDR3 totals 15 residues. Germline values: CDR1 MDHEN, CDR2 SYDVKM. Trimming cost V 6 bases and J 4 bases, with 15 bases left between them.

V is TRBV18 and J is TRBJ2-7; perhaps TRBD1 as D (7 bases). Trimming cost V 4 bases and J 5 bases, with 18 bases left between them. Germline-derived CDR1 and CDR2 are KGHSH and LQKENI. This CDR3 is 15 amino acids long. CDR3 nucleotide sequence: TGTGCCAGCTCACGATACAGGGGAGGTAGCGACGAGCAGTACTTC. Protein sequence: CASSRYRGGSDEQYF.

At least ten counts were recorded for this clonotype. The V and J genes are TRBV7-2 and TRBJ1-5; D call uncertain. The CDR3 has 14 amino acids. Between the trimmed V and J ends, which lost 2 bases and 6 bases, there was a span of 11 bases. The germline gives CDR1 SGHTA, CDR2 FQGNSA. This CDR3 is CASSLPEGGQPQHF. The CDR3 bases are TGTGCCAGCAGCTTACCGGAGGGCGGTCAGCCCCAGCATTTT.

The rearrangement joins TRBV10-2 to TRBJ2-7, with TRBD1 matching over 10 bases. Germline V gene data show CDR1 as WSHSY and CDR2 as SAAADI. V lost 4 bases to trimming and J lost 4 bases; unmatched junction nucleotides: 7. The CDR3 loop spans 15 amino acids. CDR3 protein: CASSAGQGVFYEQYF. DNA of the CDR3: TGCGCCAGCAGTGCCGGACAGGGGGTGTTTTACGAGCAGTACTTC.

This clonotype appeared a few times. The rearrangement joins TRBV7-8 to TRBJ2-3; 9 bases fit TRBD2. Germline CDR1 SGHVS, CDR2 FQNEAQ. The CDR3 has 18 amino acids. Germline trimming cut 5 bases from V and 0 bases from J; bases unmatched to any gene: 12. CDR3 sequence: CASSPYLAGDFSTDTQYF. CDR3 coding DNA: TGTGCCAGCAGCCCCTATTTAGCGGGGGACTTTAGCACAGATACGCAGTATTTT.

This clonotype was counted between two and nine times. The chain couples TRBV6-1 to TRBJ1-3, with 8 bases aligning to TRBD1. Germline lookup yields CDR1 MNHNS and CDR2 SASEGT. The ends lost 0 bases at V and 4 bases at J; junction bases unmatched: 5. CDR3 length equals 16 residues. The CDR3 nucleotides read TGTGCCAGCAGTGAAGCGGACAGGGTGATCGGAAACACCATATATTTT. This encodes CASSEADRVIGNTIYF.

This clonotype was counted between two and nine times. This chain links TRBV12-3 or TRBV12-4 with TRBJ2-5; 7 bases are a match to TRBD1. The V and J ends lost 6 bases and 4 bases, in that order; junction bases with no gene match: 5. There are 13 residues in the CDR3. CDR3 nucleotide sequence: TGTGCCAGCAGGCCGGGGACAGCAGAGACCCAGTACTTC. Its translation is CASRPGTAETQYF.

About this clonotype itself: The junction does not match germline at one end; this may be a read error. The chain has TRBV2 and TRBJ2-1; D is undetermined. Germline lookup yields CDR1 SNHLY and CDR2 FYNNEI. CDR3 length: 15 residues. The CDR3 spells CASSVRISSYNEQLF. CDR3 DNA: TGTGCCAGCAGTGTGCGGATTAGCTCCTACAATGAGCAGTTATTC.

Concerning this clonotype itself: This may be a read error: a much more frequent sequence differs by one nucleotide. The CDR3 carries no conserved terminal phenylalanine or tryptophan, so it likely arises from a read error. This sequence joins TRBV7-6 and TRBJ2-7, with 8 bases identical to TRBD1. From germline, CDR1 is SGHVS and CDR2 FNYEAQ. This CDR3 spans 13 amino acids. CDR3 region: CASSYTGGYEQYL. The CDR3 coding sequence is TGTGCTAGCAGCTATACAGGGGGCTACGAGCAGTACTTA.

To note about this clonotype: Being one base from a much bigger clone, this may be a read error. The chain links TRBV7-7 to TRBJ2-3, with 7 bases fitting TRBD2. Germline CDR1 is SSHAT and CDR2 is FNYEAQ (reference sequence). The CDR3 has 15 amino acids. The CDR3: CARSSEAGRTDTQYF. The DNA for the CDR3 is TGTGCTCGCAGCTCAGAAGCGGGACGCACAGATACGCAGTATTTT.

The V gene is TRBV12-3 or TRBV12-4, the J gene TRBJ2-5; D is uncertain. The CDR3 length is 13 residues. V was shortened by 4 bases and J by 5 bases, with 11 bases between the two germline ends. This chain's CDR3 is CASSYNIGETQYF. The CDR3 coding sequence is TGTGCCAGCAGTTATAACATCGGGGAGACCCAGTACTTC.

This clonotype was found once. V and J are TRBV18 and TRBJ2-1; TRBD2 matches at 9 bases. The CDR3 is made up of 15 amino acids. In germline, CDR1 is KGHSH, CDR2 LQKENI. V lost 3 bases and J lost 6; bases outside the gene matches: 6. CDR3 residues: CASSPSIAGVNEQFF. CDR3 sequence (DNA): TGTGCCAGCTCACCTTCGATAGCGGGGGTCAATGAGCAGTTCTTC. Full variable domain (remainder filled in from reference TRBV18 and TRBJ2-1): NAGVMQNPRHLVRRRGQEARLRCSPMKGHSHVYWYRQLPEEGLKFMVYLQKENIIDESGMPKERFSAEFPKEGPSILRIQQVVRGDSAAYFCASSPSIAGVNEQFFGPGTRLTVL.

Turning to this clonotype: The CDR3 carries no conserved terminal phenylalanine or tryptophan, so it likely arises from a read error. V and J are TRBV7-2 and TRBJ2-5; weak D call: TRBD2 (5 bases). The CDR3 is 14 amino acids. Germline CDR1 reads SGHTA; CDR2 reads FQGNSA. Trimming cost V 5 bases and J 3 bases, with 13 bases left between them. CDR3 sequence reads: CASSPTRGEETQYL. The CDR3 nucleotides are TGTGCCAGCAGCCCCACACGGGGTGAAGAGACCCAGTACTTA.

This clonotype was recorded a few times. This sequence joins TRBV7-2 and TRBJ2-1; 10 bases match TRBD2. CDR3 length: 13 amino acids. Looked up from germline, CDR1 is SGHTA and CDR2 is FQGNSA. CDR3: CATGTSVYNEQFF. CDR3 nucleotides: TGTGCAACCGGGACTAGCGTCTACAATGAGCAGTTCTTC.

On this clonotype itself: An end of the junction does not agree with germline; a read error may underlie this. The DNA for the CDR3 is TGTGCCAGCAGCTGGGGGACAGGGCGCGACACCGGGGAGCTGTTTTTT. This sequence encodes CASSWGTGRDTGELFF. This sequence joins TRBV5-3 and TRBJ2-2, with 9 positions matching TRBD1. TRBV5-3 belongs to the ORF category, with a function that is uncertain. This CDR3 comprises 16 residues.

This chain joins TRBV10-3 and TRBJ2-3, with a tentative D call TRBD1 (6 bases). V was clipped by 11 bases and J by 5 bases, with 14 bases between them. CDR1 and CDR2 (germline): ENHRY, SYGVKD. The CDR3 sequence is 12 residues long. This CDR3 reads CAASGVRDTQYF. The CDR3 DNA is TGTGCCGCGTCAGGGGTCCGAGATACGCAGTATTTT.

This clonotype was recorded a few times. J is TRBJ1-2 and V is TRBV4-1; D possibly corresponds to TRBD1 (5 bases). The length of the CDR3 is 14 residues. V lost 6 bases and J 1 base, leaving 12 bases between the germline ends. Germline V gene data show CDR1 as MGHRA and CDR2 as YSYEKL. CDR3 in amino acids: CASRPDGGNYGYTF. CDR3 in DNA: TGCGCCAGCAGGCCGGACGGGGGTAACTATGGCTACACCTTC.